One and the same sample provided the 30 T cell receptor beta chains below, sequenced in a study of T cell clonality in common variable immunodeficiency. The table came from immunoSEQ multiplex PCR; TCRdb's copy has only in-frame clones and leaves some out. Singletons are absent from the sample, which has roughly 60,000 clones. Source material: peripheral blood mononuclear cells. The receptors derive from a person aged 18-70 years in good health.

Ten or more counts support this clone. CDR3 residues: CSANPRAFF. The CDR3 bases that were read are TGCAGTGCTAACCCAAGG. The V call is TRBV20-1, the J call TRBJ1-1; D not certain. The CDR3 is cut off 3 residues early in the read; its end comes from the germline J gene. The germline V gene has CDR1 DFQATT and CDR2 SNEGSKA (reference sequence). This CDR3 is built from 9 residues.

Ten or more counts support this clone. With the read ending 3 residues before the CDR3 end, the germline J gene is used to fill in that end. V is TRBV6-1 and J is TRBJ2-3, with TRBD2 matching 12 bases. Per germline, CDR1 MNHNS and CDR2 SASEGT. The CDR3 contains 19 residues. The J segment lost 0 bases and the V segment lost 2 bases, leaving 9 bases of the junction unmatched. The CDR3 bases that were read are TGTGCCAGCAGTGAATTTATGGTGACTAGCGGGGGAAGCACAGATACG. The encoded protein is CASSEFMVTSGGSTDT. The CDR3 reads in full as CASSEFMVTSGGSTDTQYF.

This clone was seen ten or more times. The read halts 3 residues ahead of the CDR3 end, with the missing end drawn from the germline J gene. The genes are TRBV5-1 and TRBJ2-1, with D perhaps matching TRBD1 or TRBD2 (5 bases each). There are 15 residues in the CDR3. Between the trimmed V and J ends, which lost 0 bases and 3 bases, there was a span of 10 bases. CDR1 is SGHRS and CDR2 is YFSETQ in the germline V gene. CDR3 DNA (partial): TGCGCCAGCAGCTTGGCAGGGAGTTACTACAATGAG. Encoded protein: CASSLAGSYYNE. From start to end, the CDR3 is CASSLAGSYYNEQFF.

This clone was found many times. CDR3 DNA, as far as it was read: TGCAGTGCCACGAGGTTCATGAACACTGAA. Residues: CSATRFMNTE. The whole CDR3 region reads CSATRFMNTEAFF. The chain is built from TRBV20-1 and TRBJ1-1, with unresolved D. The CDR3 end falls 3 residues outside the read, so it is completed with the germline J gene. V was trimmed by 6 bases and J by 0 bases, leaving 11 bases between them. CDR3 length: 13 amino acids. The germline gives CDR1 DFQATT, CDR2 SNEGSKA (reference sequence).

In this sample, this clone turned up many times. From the germline J gene comes the end of the CDR3, since the read stops 3 residues before it. V usage is TRBV9 and J usage is TRBJ2-5; D possibly corresponds to TRBD2 (5 bases). Trimming cost V 2 bases and J 5 bases, with 16 bases left between them. This CDR3 is built from 15 residues. From germline, CDR1 is SGDLS and CDR2 YYNGEE. The CDR3 protein is CASSVFAERGETQYF. The CDR3 DNA, read in part, is TGTGCCAGCAGCGTTTTCGCCGAGAGAGGGGAGACC.

This clone was observed at least ten times. The observed sequence ends 3 residues before the CDR3 terminus, with the missing tail filled in from the germline J gene. This chain joins TRBV29-1 and TRBJ2-3; tentatively, D is TRBD1 or TRBD2 (6 bases each). CDR1 SQVTM and CDR2 ANQGSEA come from the germline V gene. This CDR3 region has 13 residues. Trimming removed 7 bases from V and 2 bases from J, with 13 bases in between. The chain's CDR3 is CSGEDRYTDTQYF. CDR3 DNA, as far as it was read: TGCAGCGGGGAGGACAGATACACAGATACG.

Details on this clone: The CDR3 end is not reached by the read, which stops 3 residues before it; the germline J gene fills it in. This chain links TRBV10-2 with TRBJ2-3; 10 nucleotides match TRBD2. CDR3 length: 16 residues. The germline CDR1 and CDR2 sequences are WSHSY and SAAADI. Trimming at V came to 0 bases and at J to 6 bases, leaving 6 bases not matched to a gene. The CDR3 DNA, read in part, is TGCGCCAGCAGTGAGTCGCGGCTAGCGGGAGTGGATACG. As protein: CASSESRLAGVDT. The whole CDR3 region reads CASSESRLAGVDTQYF.

There are many counts of this clone. The missing CDR3 end, 3 residues past where the read stops, is filled in from the germline J gene. This chain uses TRBV2 with TRBJ2-1; 8 bases line up with TRBD2. Trimming cost V 5 bases and J 8 bases; bases outside gene matches: 11. The germline V gene encodes CDR1 SNHLY and CDR2 FYNNEI. The CDR3 loop spans 15 amino acids. The CDR3 is CASSILRTSWDEQFF. The part of the CDR3 DNA that was read is TGTGCCAGCAGTATACTGAGGACTAGCTGGGATGAG.

This clone was seen at least ten times. The DNA ends 3 residues before the CDR3 does, and the rest of the CDR3 is filled in from the germline J gene. The chain employs TRBV9 and TRBJ1-2; a possible D gene is TRBD1 (6 bases). The V gene lost 0 bases and the J gene lost 0 bases, with 6 bases spanning the gap. Germline CDR1 reads SGDLS; CDR2 reads YYNGEE. The CDR3 is 14 residues long. The CDR3 reads CASSVGTANYGYTF. The covered CDR3 bases are TGTGCCAGCAGCGTAGGGACAGCTAACTATGGC.

For this clone: With the read ending 3 residues before the CDR3 end, the germline J gene is used to fill in that end. The chain employs TRBV11-3 and TRBJ1-4; D remains unclear. Germline V CDR1 and CDR2: SGHNT, YENEEA. Deletions cut 8 bases from V and 4 bases from J, with 8 bases between. The CDR3 covers 12 residues. CDR3 in amino acids: CASAGLNEKLFF. The sequenced CDR3 bases are TGTGCCAGCGCGGGTCTTAATGAAAAA.

This clone was counted at least ten times. The CDR3 end falls 3 residues outside the read, so it is completed with the germline J gene. V is TRBV2 and J is TRBJ1-6; 8 nucleotides match TRBD1. This CDR3 spans 15 amino acids. From germline, CDR1 is SNHLY and CDR2 FYNNEI. Trimming took 5 bases from V and 8 from J; bases not matched to a gene: 8. Partial CDR3 DNA: TGTGCCAGCAGTTATGGACAGGGTAGAGATTCACCC. Amino acid sequence: CASSYGQGRDSP. The full CDR3 protein reads CASSYGQGRDSPLHF. Drawing the rest from reference TRBV2 and TRBJ1-6, the complete variable domain is EPEVTQTPSHQVTQMGQEVILRCVPISNHLYFYWYRQILGQKVEFLVSFYNNEISEKSEIFDDQFSVERPDGSNFTLKIRSTKLEDSAMYFCASSYGQGRDSPLHFGNGTRLTVT.

This clone was counted a few times. The missing CDR3 end, 3 residues past where the read stops, is filled in from the germline J gene. This CDR3 is also generated by other DNA sequences in the sample. The chain is built from TRBV5-1 and TRBJ2-3, with D possibly TRBD2 on 5 matching bases. V lost 0 bases, J lost 3 bases, and 14 bases lay in between. Germline V CDR1 and CDR2: SGHRS, YFSETQ. The CDR3 is 16 residues long. The CDR3 loop reads CASSLGPSGSTDTQYF. The sequenced part of the CDR3 DNA is TGCGCCAGCAGCTTGGGGCCCAGCGGTTCGACAGATACG.

This clone was recorded at least ten times. Read data end 3 residues before the CDR3 end; the end is taken from the germline J gene. The chain recombines TRBV7-8 with TRBJ2-3; D ambiguous. The length of the CDR3 is 17 residues. The V end was cut by 4 bases, the J end by 6 bases, with 23 bases between. The germline gives CDR1 SGHVS, CDR2 FQNEAQ. Partial CDR3 DNA: TGTGCCAGCAGCTCCCCCCGCCCAGTGGCAGATCCGGATACG. Amino acids: CASSSPRPVADPDT. The full CDR3 reads CASSSPRPVADPDTQYF.

Ten or more counts support this clone. Incomplete CDR3 DNA: TGTGCCAGCTCACCCGCACCCAGCGGGAGGTACAATGAG. Its protein product is CASSPAPSGRYNE. The entire CDR3 is CASSPAPSGRYNEQFF. The chain links TRBV18 to TRBJ2-1; 9 bases match TRBD2. The read halts 3 residues ahead of the CDR3 end, with the missing end drawn from the germline J gene. Germline lookup yields CDR1 KGHSH and CDR2 LQKENI. The V segment lost 3 bases and the J segment 4 bases; nucleotides outside the gene matches: 7. CDR3 length equals 16 residues.

The sample holds many counts of this clone. With the read ending 3 residues before the CDR3 end, the germline J gene is used to fill in that end. The genes are TRBV7-8 and TRBJ2-1, with 12 positions matching TRBD2. The CDR3 extends over 17 amino acids. Germline V CDR1 and CDR2: SGHVS, FQNEAQ. The trim removed 0 bases at V and 4 bases at J, leaving 4 bases unmatched. This chain's CDR3 is CASSLALGTSGYNEQFF. CDR3 DNA, as far as it was read: TGTGCCAGCAGCTTAGCGCTAGGGACTAGCGGGTACAATGAG.

This clone showed up many times. The read finishes 3 residues shy of the CDR3 end, and the germline J gene is used to complete it. This chain uses TRBV19 with TRBJ2-3; D gene ambiguous. The CDR3 is 14 residues long. V gave up 2 bases and J gave up 5 bases, with 11 bases separating them. Germline assignment: CDR1 LNHDA and CDR2 SQIVND (reference sequence). The CDR3 sequence is CASSIFPFGDTQYF. The CDR3 bases that were read are TGTGCCAGTAGTATATTCCCTTTCGGAGATACG. The whole variable domain, remainder taken from reference TRBV19 and TRBJ2-3, is DGGITQSPKYLFRKEGQNVTLSCEQNLNHDAMYWYRQDPGQGLRLIYYSQIVNDFQKGDIAEGYSVSREKKESFPLTVTSAQKNPTAFYLCASSIFPFGDTQYFGPGTRLTVL.

This clone has ten or more counts. Sequencing ends 3 residues short of the CDR3 end; the germline J gene provides the rest. The rearrangement uses TRBV5-1 and TRBJ2-1; 14 bases agree with TRBD2. CDR1 and CDR2 from the germline V gene are SGHRS and YFSETQ. The CDR3 runs to 20 residues. V shed 0 bases, J shed 1 base, and the junction held 9 bases outside the gene matches. The covered CDR3 bases are TGCGCCAGCAGCTTGGTTAGACTAGCGGGAGGGCCCAGGTCCTACAATGAG. It is translated as CASSLVRLAGGPRSYNE. The whole CDR3 region reads CASSLVRLAGGPRSYNEQFF.

This clone has ten or more counts. Read sequence stops 3 residues before the CDR3 end, and the germline J gene provides the missing end. The chain couples TRBV29-1 to TRBJ2-5; 7 bases map to TRBD1. Germline V lookup: CDR1 SQVTM, CDR2 ANQGSEA. The CDR3 has 14 amino acids. The junction had 5 bases not matched to a gene; V was cut back by 0 bases and J by 4 bases. Partial CDR3 DNA: TGCAGCGTTGAAGATAGAGGGGGCCTAGAGACC. Translation gives CSVEDRGGLET. The entire CDR3 protein is CSVEDRGGLETQYF.

This clone was counted at least ten times. The read terminates 3 residues before the CDR3 end, so the remaining end is supplied by the germline J gene. The chain carries TRBV29-1 and TRBJ1-1; D is possibly TRBD1 (5 bases). V dropped 7 bases and J dropped 3 bases, with 6 bases sitting between them. CDR1 is SQVTM, CDR2 ANQGSEA, per germline. This CDR3 region has 10 residues. The CDR3 here is CSGGDTEAFF. Incomplete CDR3 DNA: TGCAGCGGGGGGGACACTGAA.

The table lists this clone with many counts. The read ends 3 residues before the CDR3 terminus; that terminus is restored from the germline J gene. The chain joins TRBV29-1 to TRBJ2-7; 12 nucleotides align to TRBD2. The CDR3 covers 14 residues. V shed 6 bases and J 3 bases; nucleotides not matched to a gene: 6. Per the germline V gene, CDR1 is SQVTM and CDR2 is ANQGSEA. CDR3 protein: CSVALAGGFYEQYF. The CDR3 DNA, read in part, is TGCAGCGTAGCCCTAGCGGGAGGGTTCTACGAG.

This clone was counted ten times or more. The CDR3 end falls 3 residues outside the read, so it is completed with the germline J gene. The chain links TRBV19 to TRBJ1-5; D is uncertain. The CDR3 extends over 16 amino acids. Trimming pared 0 bases from V and 3 bases from J, leaving 12 bases between. Germline assignment: CDR1 LNHDA and CDR2 SQIVND (reference sequence). CDR3 DNA, as far as it was read: TGTGCCAGTAGTATAGAACAATATAATCTCAATCAGCCC. Translation gives CASSIEQYNLNQP. The whole CDR3 region reads CASSIEQYNLNQPQHF.

The covered CDR3 bases are TGTGCCAGCAGTTACGGCGGGGGCGAAAAG. Translation: CASSYGGGEK. The whole CDR3 region reads CASSYGGGEKLFF. The chain uses TRBV6-2 or TRBV6-3 and TRBJ2-2, with D tentatively TRBD2 (7 bases). The read ends 3 residues early relative to the CDR3; the germline J gene fills the gap. CDR3 length equals 13 residues. Germline V CDR1 and CDR2: MNHEY, SVGEGT.

This clone was recorded at least ten times. The read terminates 3 residues ahead of where the CDR3 ends, so the germline J gene completes it. The rearrangement links TRBV27 to TRBJ2-1; possible D gene TRBD1, 5 bases. V lost 3 bases and J 7 bases, leaving 13 bases between the germline ends. Germline V gene data show CDR1 as MNHEY and CDR2 as SMNVEV (reference sequence). CDR3 size: 14 residues. The CDR3 bases that were read are TGTGCCAGCAGTTTGTCAGGGTTGTGGAATGAG. It is translated as CASSLSGLWNE. The full CDR3 protein reads CASSLSGLWNEQFF.

The table lists this clone with a few counts. The read ends 3 residues early relative to the CDR3; the germline J gene fills the gap. The V call is TRBV7-6, the J call TRBJ2-4, with D possibly being TRBD1 (6 bases). Germline assignment: CDR1 SGHVS and CDR2 FNYEAQ. V dropped 1 base and J dropped 8 bases, with 6 bases sitting between them. This CDR3 contains 12 residues. The sequenced CDR3 bases are TGTGCCAGCAGCTTAGAGGGGGACATT. As protein: CASSLEGDI. The complete CDR3 reads CASSLEGDIQYF.

The sample holds many counts of this clone. The observed sequence ends 3 residues before the CDR3 terminus, with the missing tail filled in from the germline J gene. The V gene is TRBV4-1, the J gene TRBJ2-5; no clear D gene. This CDR3 has 14 residues. Trimming pared 3 bases from V and 5 bases from J, leaving 13 bases between. Per germline, CDR1 MGHRA and CDR2 YSYEKL. CDR3 region: CASSHREFQETQYF. The part of the CDR3 DNA that was read is TGCGCCAGCAGCCACCGAGAATTCCAGGAGACC.

This clone was counted many times. The read ends 3 residues early relative to the CDR3; the germline J gene fills the gap. The chain combines TRBV20-1 with TRBJ2-7; D might be TRBD1 (6 bases). CDR1 and CDR2 (germline): DFQATT, SNEGSKA (reference sequence). Trimming removed 6 bases from V and 4 bases from J, with 22 bases in between. This CDR3 is built from 15 residues. The covered CDR3 bases are TGCAGTGCGCCACCGGGACACAGCATTGCATACGAG. Amino acid sequence: CSAPPGHSIAYE. The complete CDR3 sequence is CSAPPGHSIAYEQYF.

This clone was seen repeatedly, ten times or more. The DNA ends 3 residues before the CDR3 does, and the rest of the CDR3 is filled in from the germline J gene. This rearrangement joins TRBV7-9 to TRBJ2-1; the D is unclear. Germline CDR1 is SEHNR and CDR2 is FQNEAQ (reference sequence). V gave up 1 base and J gave up 7 bases, with 8 bases separating them. The CDR3 extends over 13 amino acids. The sequenced CDR3 bases are TGTGCCAGCAGCTTAGATCGCGCTAATGAG. Its protein is CASSLDRANE. The full CDR3 protein reads CASSLDRANEQFF. Variable domain in full (rest from reference TRBV7-9 and TRBJ2-1): DTGVSQNPRHKITKRGQNVTFRCDPISEHNRLYWYRQTLGQGPEFLTYFQNEAQLEKSRLLSDRFSAERPKGSFSTLEIQRTEQGDSAMYLCASSLDRANEQFFGPGTRLTVL.

This clone has a count of ten or more. The DNA ends 3 residues before the CDR3 does, and the rest of the CDR3 is filled in from the germline J gene. The chain employs TRBV2 and TRBJ1-4; no firm D call. Germline-derived CDR1 and CDR2 are SNHLY and FYNNEI. V lost 8 bases to trimming and J lost 8 bases, with 15 bases between them. The CDR3 runs to 13 residues. The sequenced part of the CDR3 DNA is TGTGCCAGCGCGATCTCACTTTGGGAAAAA. Its translation: CASAISLWEK. The whole CDR3 reads CASAISLWEKLFF.

This clone has ten or more counts. The read stops 3 residues short of the end of the CDR3; the missing end is completed from the germline J gene. The chain has TRBV20-1 and TRBJ2-4; 11 bases are a match to TRBD2. V lost 4 bases, J lost 6 bases, and 5 bases stayed unmatched. The CDR3 is 14 residues long. Looked up from germline, CDR1 is DFQATT and CDR2 is SNEGSKA (reference sequence). Partial CDR3 DNA: TGCAGTGCTACCCGACTAGCGGGGTTAAACATT. The encoded protein is CSATRLAGLNI. The whole CDR3 region reads CSATRLAGLNIQYF.

Of note for this clone: The CDR3 goes on 3 residues after the read ends, and that part is filled in from the germline J gene. The chain recombines TRBV7-8 with TRBJ2-5; 13 bases are shared with TRBD2. V trimming: 1 base; J trimming: 5 bases; junction bases outside the gene matches: 4. From germline, CDR1 is SGHVS and CDR2 FQNEAQ. The CDR3 is 16 amino acids. The sequenced CDR3 bases are TGTGCCAGCAGCTTAGTAACTAGCGGGAGGGCGGAGACC. Protein product: CASSLVTSGRAET. The full CDR3 sequence reads CASSLVTSGRAETQYF.